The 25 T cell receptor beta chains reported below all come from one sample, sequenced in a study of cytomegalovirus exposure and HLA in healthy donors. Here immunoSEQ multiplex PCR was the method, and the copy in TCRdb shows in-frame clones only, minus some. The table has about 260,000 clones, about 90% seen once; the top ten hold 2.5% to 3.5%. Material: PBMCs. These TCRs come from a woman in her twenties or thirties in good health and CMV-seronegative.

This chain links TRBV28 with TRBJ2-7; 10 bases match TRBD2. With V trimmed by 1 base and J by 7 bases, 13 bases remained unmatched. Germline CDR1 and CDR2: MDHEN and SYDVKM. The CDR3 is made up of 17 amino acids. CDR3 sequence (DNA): TGTGCCAGCAGTTTATTTGGGCTAGCGGGAGCCTTCGGGGAGCAGTACTTC. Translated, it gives CASSLFGLAGAFGEQYF.

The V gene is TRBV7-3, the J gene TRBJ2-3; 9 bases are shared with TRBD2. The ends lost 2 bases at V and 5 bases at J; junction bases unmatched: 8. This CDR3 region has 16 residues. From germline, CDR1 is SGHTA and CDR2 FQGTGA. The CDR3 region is CASSLDVAGDGDTQYF. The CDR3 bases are TGTGCCAGCAGCTTAGATGTAGCGGGAGATGGAGATACGCAGTATTTT. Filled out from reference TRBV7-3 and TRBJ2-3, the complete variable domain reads GAGVSQTPSNKVTEKGKYVELRCDPISGHTALYWYRQSLGQGPEFLIYFQGTGAADDSGLPNDRFFAVRPEGSVSTLKIQRTERGDSAVYLCASSLDVAGDGDTQYFGPGTRLTVL.

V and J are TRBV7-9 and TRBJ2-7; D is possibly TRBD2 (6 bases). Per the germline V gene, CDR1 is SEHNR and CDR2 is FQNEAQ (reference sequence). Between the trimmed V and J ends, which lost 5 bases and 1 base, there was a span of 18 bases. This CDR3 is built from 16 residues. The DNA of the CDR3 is TGTGCCAGCAGCGCTACTCTAGCGACCCGATCCTACGAGCAGTACTTC. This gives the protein CASSATLATRSYEQYF.

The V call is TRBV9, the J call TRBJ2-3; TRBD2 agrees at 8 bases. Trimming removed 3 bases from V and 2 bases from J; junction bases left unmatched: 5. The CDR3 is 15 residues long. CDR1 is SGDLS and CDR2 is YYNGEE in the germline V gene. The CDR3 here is CASSGREGNTDTQYF. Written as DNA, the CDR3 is TGTGCCAGCAGCGGTCGGGAGGGTAACACAGATACGCAGTATTTT.

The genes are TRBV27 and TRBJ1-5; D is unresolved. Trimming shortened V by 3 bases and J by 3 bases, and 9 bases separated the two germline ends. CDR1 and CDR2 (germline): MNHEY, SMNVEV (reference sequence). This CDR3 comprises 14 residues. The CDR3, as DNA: TGTGCCAGCAGTTTTGCAGTCTCCAATCAGCCCCAGCATTTT. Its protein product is CASSFAVSNQPQHF.

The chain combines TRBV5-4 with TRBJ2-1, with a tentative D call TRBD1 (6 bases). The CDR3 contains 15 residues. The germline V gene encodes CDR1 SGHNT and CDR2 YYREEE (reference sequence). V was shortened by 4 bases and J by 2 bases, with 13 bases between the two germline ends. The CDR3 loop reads CASSPLEGAYNEQFF. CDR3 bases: TGTGCCAGCAGCCCCCTCGAGGGGGCCTACAATGAGCAGTTCTTC.

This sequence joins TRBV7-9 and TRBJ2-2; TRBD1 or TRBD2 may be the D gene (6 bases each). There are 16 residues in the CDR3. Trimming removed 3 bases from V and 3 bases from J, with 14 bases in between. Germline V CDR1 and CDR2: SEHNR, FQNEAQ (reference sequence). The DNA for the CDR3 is TGTGCCAGCAGCTTTGGGGGGACAAGCGACACCGGGGAGCTGTTTTTT. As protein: CASSFGGTSDTGELFF.

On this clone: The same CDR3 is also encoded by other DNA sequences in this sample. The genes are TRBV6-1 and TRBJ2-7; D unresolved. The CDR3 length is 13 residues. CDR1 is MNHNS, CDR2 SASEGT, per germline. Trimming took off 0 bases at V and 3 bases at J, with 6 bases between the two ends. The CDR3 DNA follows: TGTGCCAGCAGTGAAGCTCGAGGCTACGAGCAGTACTTC. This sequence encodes CASSEARGYEQYF.

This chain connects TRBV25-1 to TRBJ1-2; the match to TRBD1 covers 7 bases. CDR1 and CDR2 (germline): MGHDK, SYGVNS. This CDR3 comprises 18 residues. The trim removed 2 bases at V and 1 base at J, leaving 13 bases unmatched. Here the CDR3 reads CASSEGPHRGLYNYGYTF. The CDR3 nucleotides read TGTGCCAGCAGTGAAGGGCCCCACAGGGGCCTGTATAACTATGGCTACACCTTC.

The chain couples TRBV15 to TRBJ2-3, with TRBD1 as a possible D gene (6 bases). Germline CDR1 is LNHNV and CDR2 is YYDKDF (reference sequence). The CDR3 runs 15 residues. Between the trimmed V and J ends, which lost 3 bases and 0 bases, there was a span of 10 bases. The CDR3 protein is CATSRGDTSTDTQYF. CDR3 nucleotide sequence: TGTGCCACCAGCAGGGGGGACACTAGCACAGATACGCAGTATTTT.

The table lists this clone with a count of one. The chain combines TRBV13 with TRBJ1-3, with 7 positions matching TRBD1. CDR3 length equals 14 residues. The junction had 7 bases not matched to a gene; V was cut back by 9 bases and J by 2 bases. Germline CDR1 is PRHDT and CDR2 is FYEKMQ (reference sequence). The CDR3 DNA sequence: TGTGCCAGTGAATTGACAGGGACTGGAAACACCATATATTTT. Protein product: CASELTGTGNTIYF.

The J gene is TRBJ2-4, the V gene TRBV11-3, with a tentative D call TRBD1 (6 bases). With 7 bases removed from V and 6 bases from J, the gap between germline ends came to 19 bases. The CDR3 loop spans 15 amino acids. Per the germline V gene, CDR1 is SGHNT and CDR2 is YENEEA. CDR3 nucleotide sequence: TGTGCCAGCAACAAAGGGGGTAGGGTGAGAAACATTCAGTACTTC. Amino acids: CASNKGGRVRNIQYF.

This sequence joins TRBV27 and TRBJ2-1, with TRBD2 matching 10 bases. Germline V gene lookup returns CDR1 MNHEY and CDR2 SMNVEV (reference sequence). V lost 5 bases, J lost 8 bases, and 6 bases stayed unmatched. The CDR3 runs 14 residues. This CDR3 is CASSASGSRDEQFF. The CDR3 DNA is TGTGCCAGCAGTGCTAGCGGGAGTCGGGATGAGCAGTTCTTC.

DNA of the CDR3: TGTGCCAGCAGCCCTCGGACAGGGCGAAACATTCAGTACTTC. Its protein is CASSPRTGRNIQYF. The chain combines TRBV9 with TRBJ2-4; TRBD1 matches at 8 bases. The junction had 6 bases not matched to a gene; V was cut back by 4 bases and J by 6 bases. CDR1 is SGDLS, CDR2 YYNGEE, per germline. The CDR3 consists of 14 residues.

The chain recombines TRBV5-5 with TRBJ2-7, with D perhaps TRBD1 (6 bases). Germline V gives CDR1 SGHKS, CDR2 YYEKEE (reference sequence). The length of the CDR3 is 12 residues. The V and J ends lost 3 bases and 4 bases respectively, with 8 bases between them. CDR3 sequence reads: CASSSTGYEQYF. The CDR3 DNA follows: TGTGCCAGCAGCTCAACAGGGTACGAGCAGTACTTC.

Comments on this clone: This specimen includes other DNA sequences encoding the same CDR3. In nucleotides, the CDR3 is TGTGCCAGCAGTTACTCAGAGACCCAGTACTTC. This gives the protein CASSYSETQYF. The V call is TRBV6-5, the J call TRBJ2-5; D remains ambiguous. From germline, CDR1 is MNHEY and CDR2 SVGAGI. The CDR3 covers 11 residues. V gave up 0 bases and J gave up 4 bases, with 0 bases separating them.

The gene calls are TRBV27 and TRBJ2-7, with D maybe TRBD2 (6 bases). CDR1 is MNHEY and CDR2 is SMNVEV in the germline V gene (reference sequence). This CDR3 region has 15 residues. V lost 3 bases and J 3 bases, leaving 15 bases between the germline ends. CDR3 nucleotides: TGTGCCAGCAGTTTCGGAGGGGATGGTCTCTACGAGCAGTACTTC. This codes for CASSFGGDGLYEQYF.

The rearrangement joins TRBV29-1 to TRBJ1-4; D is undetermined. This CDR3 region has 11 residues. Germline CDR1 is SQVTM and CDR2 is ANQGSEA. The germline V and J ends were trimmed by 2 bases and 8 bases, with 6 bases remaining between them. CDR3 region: CSVEKGEKLFF. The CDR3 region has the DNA TGCAGCGTTGAAAAAGGGGAAAAACTGTTTTTT.

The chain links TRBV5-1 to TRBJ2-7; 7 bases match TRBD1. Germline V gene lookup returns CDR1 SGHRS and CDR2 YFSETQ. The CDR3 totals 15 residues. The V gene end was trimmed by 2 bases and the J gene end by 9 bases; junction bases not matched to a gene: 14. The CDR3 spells CASSFLYRGQPGQYF. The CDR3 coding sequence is TGCGCCAGCAGCTTCTTGTACAGGGGCCAACCGGGGCAGTACTTC.

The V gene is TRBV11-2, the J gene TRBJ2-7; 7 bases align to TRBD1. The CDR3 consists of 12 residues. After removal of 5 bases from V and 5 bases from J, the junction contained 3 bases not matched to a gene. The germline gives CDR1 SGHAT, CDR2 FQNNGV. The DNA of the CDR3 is TGTGCCAGCAGCCAAACAGGGGACGAGCAGTACTTC. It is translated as CASSQTGDEQYF.

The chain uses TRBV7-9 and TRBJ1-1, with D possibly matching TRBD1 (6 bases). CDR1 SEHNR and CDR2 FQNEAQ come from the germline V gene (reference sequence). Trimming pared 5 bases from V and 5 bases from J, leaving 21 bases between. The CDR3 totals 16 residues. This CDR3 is CASSPRGGEGSTEAFF. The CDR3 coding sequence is TGTGCCAGCAGCCCGAGGGGGGGAGAAGGGAGTACTGAAGCTTTCTTT. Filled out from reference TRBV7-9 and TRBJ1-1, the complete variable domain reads DTGVSQNPRHKITKRGQNVTFRCDPISEHNRLYWYRQTLGQGPEFLTYFQNEAQLEKSRLLSDRFSAERPKGSFSTLEIQRTEQGDSAMYLCASSPRGGEGSTEAFFGQGTRLTVV.

The CDR3 DNA sequence: TGTGCCAGCAGTGAATGGGGTACCTCCTACGAGCAGTACTTC. Residues: CASSEWGTSYEQYF. The chain carries TRBV2 and TRBJ2-7; no firm D call. Germline values: CDR1 SNHLY, CDR2 FYNNEI. This CDR3 is 14 amino acids long. Between the trimmed V and J ends, which lost 2 bases and 0 bases, there was a span of 8 bases.

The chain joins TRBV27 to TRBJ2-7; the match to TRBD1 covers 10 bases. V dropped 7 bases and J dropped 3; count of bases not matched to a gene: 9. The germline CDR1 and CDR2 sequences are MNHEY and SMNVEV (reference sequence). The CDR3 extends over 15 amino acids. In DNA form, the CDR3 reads TGTGCCAGCATGTTCGCGGGACAGGGGATCTACGAGCAGTACTTC. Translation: CASMFAGQGIYEQYF.

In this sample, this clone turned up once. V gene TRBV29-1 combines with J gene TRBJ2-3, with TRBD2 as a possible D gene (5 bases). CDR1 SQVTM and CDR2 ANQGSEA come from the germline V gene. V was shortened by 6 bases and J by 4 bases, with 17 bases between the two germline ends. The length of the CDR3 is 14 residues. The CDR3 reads CSVTEFAGADTQYF. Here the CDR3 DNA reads TGCAGCGTGACGGAGTTTGCGGGCGCAGATACGCAGTATTTT.

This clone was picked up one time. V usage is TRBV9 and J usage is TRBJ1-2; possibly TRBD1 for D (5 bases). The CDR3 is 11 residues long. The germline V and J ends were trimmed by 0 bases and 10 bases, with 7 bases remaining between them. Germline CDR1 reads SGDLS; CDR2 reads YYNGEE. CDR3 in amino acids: CASSVGGLYTF. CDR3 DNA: TGTGCCAGCAGCGTAGGGGGACTCTACACCTTC.